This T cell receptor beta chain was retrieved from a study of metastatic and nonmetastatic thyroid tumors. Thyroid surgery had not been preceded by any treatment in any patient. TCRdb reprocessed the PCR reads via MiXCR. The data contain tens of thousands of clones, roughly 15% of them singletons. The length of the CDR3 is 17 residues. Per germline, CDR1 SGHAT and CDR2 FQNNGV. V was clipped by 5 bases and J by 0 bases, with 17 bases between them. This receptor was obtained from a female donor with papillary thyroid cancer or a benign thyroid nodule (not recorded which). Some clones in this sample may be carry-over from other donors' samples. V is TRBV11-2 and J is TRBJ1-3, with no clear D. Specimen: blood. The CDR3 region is CASSPLRLWNSGNTIYF. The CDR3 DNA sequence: TGTGCCAGCAGCCCCCTACGACTTTGGAACTCTGGAAACACCATATATTTT.